The 25 T cell receptor beta chains reported below all come from one sample, sequenced in a study of T cells after yellow fever vaccination. TCRdb reanalysed the 5' RACE reads using MiXCR and keeps one entry per CDR3 protein. The repertoire holds fewer than 350,000 distinct CDR3 sequences, with 8.7% as singletons. Sequencing was performed on PBMCs, taken on the day of the first yellow fever vaccination. Every receptor here comes from a man between 18 and 29 years old who received the YFV17D yellow fever vaccine.

This chain uses TRBV20-1 with TRBJ1-2; D gene ambiguous. The germline V and J ends were trimmed by 5 bases and 9 bases, with 16 bases remaining between them. Germline V lookup: CDR1 DFQATT, CDR2 SNEGSKA (reference sequence). This CDR3 is 12 amino acids long. The CDR3 is CSAAEITARYTF. The CDR3 DNA is TGCAGTGCTGCCGAGATTACGGCACGCTACACCTTC.

The rearrangement joins TRBV12-3 or TRBV12-4 to TRBJ2-7, with unresolved D. V gave up 2 bases and J gave up 6 bases, with 14 bases separating them. The CDR3 contains 14 residues. CDR3 nucleotides: TGTGCCAGCAGTTTAATGGGATCCATGGGCGAGCAGTACTTC. Its protein product is CASSLMGSMGEQYF.

The chain employs TRBV7-2 and TRBJ1-4; D may be TRBD1 (5 bases). V dropped 5 bases and J dropped 17 bases, with 21 bases sitting between them. The CDR3 consists of 13 residues. Germline values: CDR1 SGHTA, CDR2 FQGNSA. CDR3 amino acids: CASSPPGRGNVFF. The CDR3, as DNA: TGTGCCAGCAGCCCCCCGGGGCGGGGAAATGTTTTTTTT.

This clonotype was seen just once. Possible read error: a much larger clone is one base away. This chain's CDR3 is CASSLKGANEQFF. The CDR3 region has the DNA TGCGCCAGCAGCTTAAAGGGGGCCAATGAGCAGTTCTTC. The gene calls are TRBV5-1 and TRBJ2-1; TRBD1 aligns across 7 bases. The ends lost 2 bases at V and 6 bases at J; junction bases unmatched: 2. The CDR3 sequence is 13 residues long. Germline CDR1 reads SGHRS; CDR2 reads YFSETQ.

The chain has TRBV6-5 and TRBJ1-4; 7 bases are a match to TRBD1. The CDR3 is made up of 14 amino acids. Germline CDR1 MNHEY, CDR2 SVGAGI. J lost 8 bases, V lost 3 bases, and 6 bases had no gene match. For the CDR3, the DNA is TGTGCCAGCAGTTATTGGACAGGTCGCGAAAAACTGTTTTTT. Its translation: CASSYWTGREKLFF.

This clonotype was detected only a few times. The CDR3 DNA follows: TGTGCCATCAGGGACAGGGCGAACACCGGGGAGCTGTTTTTT. Residues: CAIRDRANTGELFF. The chain is built from TRBV10-3 and TRBJ2-2, with 8 bases matching TRBD1. Germline CDR1 is ENHRY and CDR2 is SYGVKD. CDR3 length: 14 residues. V was pared by 6 bases and J by 0 bases, with 0 bases of the junction left unmatched.

In this sample, this clonotype turned up many times. The chain employs TRBV3-1 and TRBJ2-2; TRBD2 matches 7 bases. The CDR3 runs to 17 residues. Trimming cost V 1 base and J 0 bases; bases outside gene matches: 5. CDR1 is LGHDT, CDR2 YNNKEL, per germline (reference sequence). CDR3 coding DNA: TGTGCCAGCAGCCAAGTAGGGACTAACCCGAACACCGGGGAGCTGTTTTTT. Amino acid sequence: CASSQVGTNPNTGELFF. The full variable domain, with the rest looked up from reference TRBV3-1 and TRBJ2-2, is DTAVSQTPKYLVTQMGNDKSIKCEQNLGHDTMYWYKQDSKKFLKIMFSYNNKELIINETVPNRFSPKSPDKAHLNLHINSLELGDSAVYFCASSQVGTNPNTGELFFGEGSRLTVL.

This chain joins TRBV12-3 or TRBV12-4 and TRBJ2-5, with D perhaps matching TRBD2 (5 bases). The CDR3 covers 13 residues. V was clipped by 6 bases and J by 5 bases, with 13 bases between them. The CDR3 here is CASSTLATETQYF. CDR3 nucleotides: TGTGCCAGCAGCACTCTAGCTACCGAGACCCAGTACTTC.

The chain combines TRBV4-2 with TRBJ1-5, with D unresolved. The V and J ends lost 2 bases and 1 base respectively, with 12 bases between them. The germline gives CDR1 LGHNA, CDR2 YNFKEQ. The CDR3 loop spans 16 amino acids. The CDR3 bases are TGTGCCAGCAGCCAAAATGTCAGACCGAGCAATCAGCCCCAGCATTTT. Its protein is CASSQNVRPSNQPQHF.

The chain is built from TRBV7-9 and TRBJ2-3; D ambiguous. Germline V CDR1 and CDR2: SEHNR, FQNEAQ (reference sequence). CDR3 length: 11 amino acids. Between the trimmed V and J ends, which lost 5 bases and 12 bases, there was a span of 12 bases. The CDR3 coding sequence is TGTGCCAGCAGCCTCGTAGAGGTCCAGTATTTT. Encoded protein: CASSLVEVQYF.

This sequence joins TRBV12-3 or TRBV12-4 and TRBJ2-3, with unresolved D. CDR3 length equals 16 residues. Trimming took 3 bases from V and 0 from J, leaving 13 bases between them. The CDR3 loop reads CASSFSSVFSTDTQYF. DNA for the CDR3: TGTGCCAGCAGTTTCTCTTCGGTTTTCAGCACAGATACGCAGTATTTT.

This clonotype was seen more than once but under ten times. The chain carries TRBV7-2 and TRBJ2-7; 13 nucleotides match TRBD2. V lost 5 bases and J lost 5; bases outside the gene matches: 6. Germline loops: CDR1 SGHTA, CDR2 FQGNSA. The CDR3 is made up of 15 amino acids. The CDR3 region is CASSLTSGGANEQYV. DNA of the CDR3: TGTGCCAGCAGCCTTACTAGCGGGGGGGCTAACGAGCAGTACGTC.

This clonotype has at least ten counts. This chain uses TRBV15 with TRBJ1-5, with 10 bases lining up with TRBD1. Losses at the gene ends were 3 bases for V and 4 bases for J; bases not matched to a gene: 0. The CDR3 loop spans 14 amino acids. Germline lookup yields CDR1 LNHNV and CDR2 YYDKDF (reference sequence). Here the CDR3 DNA reads TGTGCCACCAGCAGGGACAGGGGGAATCAGCCCCAGCATTTT. Its translation: CATSRDRGNQPQHF.

Ten or more counts support this clonotype. The chain has TRBV7-9 and TRBJ2-3; D is unresolved. Germline assignment: CDR1 SEHNR and CDR2 FQNEAQ (reference sequence). Trimming took 4 bases from V and 4 from J, leaving 9 bases between them. This CDR3 has 13 amino acids. DNA for the CDR3: TGTGCCAGCAGCTACCCGCTAGCAGATACGCAGTATTTT. The encoded protein is CASSYPLADTQYF. The full variable domain, rest sourced from reference TRBV7-9 and TRBJ2-3, is DTGVSQNPRHKITKRGQNVTFRCDPISEHNRLYWYRQTLGQGPEFLTYFQNEAQLEKSRLLSDRFSAERPKGSFSTLEIQRTEQGDSAMYLCASSYPLADTQYFGPGTRLTVL.

In its sample, this clonotype was seen many times. V is TRBV24-1 and J is TRBJ2-6; D not certain. Trimming pared 4 bases from V and 2 bases from J, leaving 2 bases between. This CDR3 is built from 13 residues. Germline CDR1 is KGHDR and CDR2 is SFDVKD. The CDR3 DNA sequence: TGTGCCACCAGTGAGGCTGGGGCCAACGTCCTGACTTTC. This codes for CATSEAGANVLTF.

This clonotype has just a few counts. The chain carries TRBV6-5 and TRBJ2-7; tentatively, D is TRBD1 (5 bases). V lost 2 bases and J 3 bases, leaving 11 bases between the germline ends. In germline, CDR1 is MNHEY, CDR2 SVGAGI. CDR3 length: 14 amino acids. CDR3 nucleotide sequence: TGTGCCAGCAGTTACGCCAGGGTAGGCTACGAGCAGTACGTC. Translation: CASSYARVGYEQYV.

This clonotype was seen many times. The V gene is TRBV27, the J gene TRBJ2-5, with D unresolved. Germline V gene data show CDR1 as MNHEY and CDR2 as SMNVEV (reference sequence). The CDR3 consists of 14 residues. Trimming left V 2 bases short and J 2 bases short, with 9 bases between. The CDR3 protein is CASSLTIRQETQYF. The CDR3 bases are TGTGCCAGCAGTTTAACCATCAGACAAGAGACCCAGTACTTC.

The V call is TRBV6-2 or TRBV6-3, the J call TRBJ2-2; weak D call: TRBD1 (6 bases). CDR3 size: 15 residues. CDR1 MNHEY and CDR2 SVGEGT come from the germline V gene. Trimming stripped 2 bases from V and 3 bases from J, with 10 bases between. Here the CDR3 DNA reads TGTGCCAGCAGTTACCAGGGGTTACACACCGGGGAGCTGTTTTTT. Protein sequence: CASSYQGLHTGELFF.

The chain couples TRBV7-9 to TRBJ2-7; 7 bases are shared with TRBD1. Germline loops: CDR1 SEHNR, CDR2 FQNEAQ (reference sequence). The CDR3 has 15 amino acids. The ends lost 5 bases at V and 3 bases at J; junction bases unmatched: 10. CDR3 in DNA: TGTGCCAGCAGCCCCCTCGGGACAGTAAACTACGAGCAGTACTTC. Amino acids: CASSPLGTVNYEQYF.

This clonotype came up a few times. The V gene is TRBV12-3 or TRBV12-4, the J gene TRBJ2-5; 7 nucleotides line up with TRBD2. CDR3 length: 15 amino acids. V lost 4 bases, J lost 2 bases, and 7 bases stayed unmatched. This chain's CDR3 is CASSSGGGWQETQYF. CDR3 in DNA: TGTGCCAGCAGTTCCGGCGGGGGTTGGCAAGAGACCCAGTACTTC.

This clonotype was seen ten or more times. The chain carries TRBV29-1 and TRBJ2-3; possibly TRBD2 for D (5 bases). The CDR3 totals 14 residues. V lost 6 bases, J lost 2 bases, and 15 bases lay in between. Germline V CDR1 and CDR2: SQVTM, ANQGSEA. The CDR3 sequence: CSVGRGPNTDTQYF. The CDR3 DNA is TGCAGCGTGGGCCGGGGTCCGAACACAGATACGCAGTATTTT.

This clonotype was counted only a few times. The J gene is TRBJ1-1, the V gene TRBV20-1, with D maybe TRBD1 (5 bases). The CDR3 runs 14 residues. The germline V gene encodes CDR1 DFQATT and CDR2 SNEGSKA (reference sequence). V was pared by 1 base and J by 4 bases, with 13 bases between. The CDR3 bases are TGCAGTGCTAGAGGTAGGGGAGGGCCCACTGAAGCTTTCTTT. Encoded protein: CSARGRGGPTEAFF.

The chain carries TRBV10-3 and TRBJ1-1, with D maybe TRBD1 (6 bases). CDR3 size: 13 residues. CDR1 ENHRY and CDR2 SYGVKD come from the germline V gene. The ends were cut back, 11 bases at V and 0 bases at J, with 13 bases in the middle. CDR3 bases: TGTGCCGCGGGGGGGCACCTGAACACTGAAGCTTTCTTT. Amino acid sequence: CAAGGHLNTEAFF.

The chain combines TRBV12-3 or TRBV12-4 with TRBJ1-5; D is perhaps TRBD1 (6 bases). The CDR3 sequence is 15 residues long. Trimming shortened V by 6 bases and J by 9 bases, and 21 bases separated the two germline ends. CDR3 residues: CASSLTDSPVVPQHF. CDR3 sequence (DNA): TGTGCCAGCAGCTTAACGGACAGCCCGGTGGTGCCCCAGCATTTT.

This chain joins TRBV20-1 and TRBJ2-5; the D is unclear. The CDR3 covers 13 residues. In germline, CDR1 is DFQATT, CDR2 SNEGSKA (reference sequence). The V gene lost 6 bases and the J gene lost 1 base, with 12 bases spanning the gap. For the CDR3, the DNA is TGCAGTGCGCCGAAGGGCCGCCAAGAGACCCAGTACTTC. Protein: CSAPKGRQETQYF.